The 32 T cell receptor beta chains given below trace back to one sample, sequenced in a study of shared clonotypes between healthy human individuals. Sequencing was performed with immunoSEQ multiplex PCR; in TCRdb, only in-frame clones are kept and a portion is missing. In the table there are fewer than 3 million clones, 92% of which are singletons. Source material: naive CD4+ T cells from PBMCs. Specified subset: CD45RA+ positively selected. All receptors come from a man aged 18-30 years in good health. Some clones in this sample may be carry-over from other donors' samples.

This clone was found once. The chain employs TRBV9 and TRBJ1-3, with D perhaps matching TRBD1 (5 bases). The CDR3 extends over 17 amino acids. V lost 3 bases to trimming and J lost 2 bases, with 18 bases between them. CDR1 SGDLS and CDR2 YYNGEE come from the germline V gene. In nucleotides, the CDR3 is TGTGCCAGCAGCGAGTCCCCGCGGGGGGGAGCTGGAAACACCATATATTTT. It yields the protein CASSESPRGGAGNTIYF.

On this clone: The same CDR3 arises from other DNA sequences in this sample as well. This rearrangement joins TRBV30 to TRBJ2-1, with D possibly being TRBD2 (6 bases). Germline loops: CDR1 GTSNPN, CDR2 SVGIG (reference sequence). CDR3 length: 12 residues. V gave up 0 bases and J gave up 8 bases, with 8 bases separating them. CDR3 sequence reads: CAWSVRGDEQFF. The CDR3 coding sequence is TGTGCCTGGAGTGTACGCGGGGATGAGCAGTTCTTC.

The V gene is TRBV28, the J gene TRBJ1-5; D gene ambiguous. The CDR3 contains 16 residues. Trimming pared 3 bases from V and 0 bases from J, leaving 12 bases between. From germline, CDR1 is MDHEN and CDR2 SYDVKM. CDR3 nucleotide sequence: TGTGCCAGCAGTTTTAGGGCGGTGAATAGCAATCAGCCCCAGCATTTT. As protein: CASSFRAVNSNQPQHF.

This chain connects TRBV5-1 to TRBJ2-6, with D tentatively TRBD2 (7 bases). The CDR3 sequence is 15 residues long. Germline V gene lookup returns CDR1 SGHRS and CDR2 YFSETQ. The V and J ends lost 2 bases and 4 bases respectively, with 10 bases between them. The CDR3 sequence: CASSFGGLGANVLTF. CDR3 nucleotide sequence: TGCGCCAGCAGCTTCGGGGGGCTCGGGGCCAACGTCCTGACTTTC.

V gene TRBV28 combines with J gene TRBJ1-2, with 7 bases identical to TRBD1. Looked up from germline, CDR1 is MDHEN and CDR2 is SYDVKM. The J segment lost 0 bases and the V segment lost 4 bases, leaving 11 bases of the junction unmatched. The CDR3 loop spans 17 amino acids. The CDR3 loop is CASSSPTGSGANYGYTF. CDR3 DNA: TGTGCCAGCAGTTCCCCGACAGGGTCGGGAGCTAACTATGGCTACACCTTC.

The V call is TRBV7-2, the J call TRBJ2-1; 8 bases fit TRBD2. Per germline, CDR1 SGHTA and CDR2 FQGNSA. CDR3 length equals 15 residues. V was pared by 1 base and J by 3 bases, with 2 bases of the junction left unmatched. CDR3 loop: CASSLDGTSYNEQFF. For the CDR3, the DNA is TGTGCCAGCAGCTTAGACGGGACTAGCTACAATGAGCAGTTCTTC.

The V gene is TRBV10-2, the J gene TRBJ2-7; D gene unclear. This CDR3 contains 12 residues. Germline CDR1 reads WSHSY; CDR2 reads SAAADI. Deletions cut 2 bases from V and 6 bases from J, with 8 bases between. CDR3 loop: CASSEGQLEQYF. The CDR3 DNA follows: TGCGCCAGCAGTGAGGGTCAGCTCGAGCAGTACTTC.

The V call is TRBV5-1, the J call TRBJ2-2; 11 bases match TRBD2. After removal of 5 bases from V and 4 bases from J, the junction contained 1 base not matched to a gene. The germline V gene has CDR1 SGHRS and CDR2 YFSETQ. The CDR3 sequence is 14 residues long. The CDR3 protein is CASRLAGVTGELFF. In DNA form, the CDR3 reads TGCGCCAGCAGACTAGCGGGAGTCACCGGGGAGCTGTTTTTT.

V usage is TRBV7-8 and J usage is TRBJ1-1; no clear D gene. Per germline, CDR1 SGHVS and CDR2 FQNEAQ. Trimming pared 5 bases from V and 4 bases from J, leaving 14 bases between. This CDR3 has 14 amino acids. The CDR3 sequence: CASSPQAILTEAFF. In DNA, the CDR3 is TGTGCCAGCAGCCCCCAAGCGATTCTCACTGAAGCTTTCTTT.

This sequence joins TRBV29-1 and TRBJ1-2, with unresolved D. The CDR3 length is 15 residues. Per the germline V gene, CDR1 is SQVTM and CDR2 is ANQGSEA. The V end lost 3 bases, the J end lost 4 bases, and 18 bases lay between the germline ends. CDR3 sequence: CSVDRLLDPTYGYTF. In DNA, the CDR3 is TGCAGCGTTGATCGCCTCCTAGACCCTACCTATGGCTACACCTTC.

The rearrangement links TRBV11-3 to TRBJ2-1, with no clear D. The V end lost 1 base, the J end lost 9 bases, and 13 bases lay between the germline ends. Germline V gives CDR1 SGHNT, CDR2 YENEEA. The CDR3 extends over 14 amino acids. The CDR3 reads CASSLVASLSEQFF. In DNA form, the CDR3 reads TGTGCCAGCAGCTTAGTGGCCTCTCTCAGTGAGCAGTTCTTC.

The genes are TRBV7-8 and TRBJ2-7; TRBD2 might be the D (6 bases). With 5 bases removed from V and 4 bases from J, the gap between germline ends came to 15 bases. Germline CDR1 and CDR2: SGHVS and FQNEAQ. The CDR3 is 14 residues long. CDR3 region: CASSHEGTEYEQYF. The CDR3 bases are TGTGCCAGCAGCCATGAGGGGACTGAATACGAGCAGTACTTC.

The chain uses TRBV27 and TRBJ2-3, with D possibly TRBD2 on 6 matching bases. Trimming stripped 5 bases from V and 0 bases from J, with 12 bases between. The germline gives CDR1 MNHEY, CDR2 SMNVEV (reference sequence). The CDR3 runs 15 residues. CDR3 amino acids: CASSPWDSSTDTQYF. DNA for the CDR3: TGTGCCAGCAGTCCGTGGGACTCTAGCACAGATACGCAGTATTTT.

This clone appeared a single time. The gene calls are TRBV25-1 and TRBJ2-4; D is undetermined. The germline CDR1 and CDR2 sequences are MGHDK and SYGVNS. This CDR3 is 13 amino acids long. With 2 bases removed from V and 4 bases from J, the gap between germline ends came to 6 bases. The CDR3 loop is CASSEGRKNIQYF. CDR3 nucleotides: TGTGCCAGCAGTGAAGGACGGAAAAACATTCAGTACTTC. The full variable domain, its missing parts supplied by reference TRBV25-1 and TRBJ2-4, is EADIYQTPRYLVIGTGKKITLECSQTMGHDKMYWYQQDPGMELHLIHYSYGVNSTEKGDLSSESTVSRIRTEHFPLTLESARPSHTSQYLCASSEGRKNIQYFGAGTRLSVL.

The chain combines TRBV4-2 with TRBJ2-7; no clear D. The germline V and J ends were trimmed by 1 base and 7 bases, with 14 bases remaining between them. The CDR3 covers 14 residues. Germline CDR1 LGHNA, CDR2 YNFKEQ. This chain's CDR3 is CASSQAGLSMEQYF. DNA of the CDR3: TGTGCCAGCAGCCAAGCCGGCCTTTCAATGGAGCAGTACTTC.

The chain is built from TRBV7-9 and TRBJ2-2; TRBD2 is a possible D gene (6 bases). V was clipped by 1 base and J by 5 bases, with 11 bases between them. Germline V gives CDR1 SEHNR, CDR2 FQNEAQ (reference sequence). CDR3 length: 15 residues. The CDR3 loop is CASSLVTGDTGELFF. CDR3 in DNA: TGTGCCAGCAGCTTAGTAACGGGGGATACCGGGGAGCTGTTTTTT.

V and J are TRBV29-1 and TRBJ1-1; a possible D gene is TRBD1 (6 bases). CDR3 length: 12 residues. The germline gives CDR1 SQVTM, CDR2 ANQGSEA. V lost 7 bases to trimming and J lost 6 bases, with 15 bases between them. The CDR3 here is CSALSGGAEAFF. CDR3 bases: TGCAGCGCGCTCTCGGGGGGCGCTGAAGCTTTCTTT.

Here the CDR3 DNA reads TGTGCCACCAGCAGAGATCTCAGGGGCGCCGGTTCCAATGAGCAGTTCTTC. Protein product: CATSRDLRGAGSNEQFF. This rearrangement joins TRBV15 to TRBJ2-1; TRBD1 is a possible D gene (6 bases). Trimming took 0 bases from V and 6 from J, leaving 18 bases between them. Germline CDR1 is LNHNV and CDR2 is YYDKDF (reference sequence). The CDR3 is 17 residues long.

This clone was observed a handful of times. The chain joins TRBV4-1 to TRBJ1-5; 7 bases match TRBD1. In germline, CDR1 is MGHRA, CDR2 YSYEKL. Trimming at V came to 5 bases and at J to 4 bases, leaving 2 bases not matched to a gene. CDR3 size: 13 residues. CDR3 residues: CASSEQGNQPQHF. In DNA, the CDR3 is TGCGCCAGCAGCGAACAGGGGAATCAGCCCCAGCATTTT.

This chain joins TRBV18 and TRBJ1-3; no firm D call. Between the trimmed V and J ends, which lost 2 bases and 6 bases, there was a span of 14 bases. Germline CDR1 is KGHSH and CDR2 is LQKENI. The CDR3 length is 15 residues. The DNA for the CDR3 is TGTGCCAGCTCACCAATCGGGCAGGCGATAAACACCATATATTTT. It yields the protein CASSPIGQAINTIYF.

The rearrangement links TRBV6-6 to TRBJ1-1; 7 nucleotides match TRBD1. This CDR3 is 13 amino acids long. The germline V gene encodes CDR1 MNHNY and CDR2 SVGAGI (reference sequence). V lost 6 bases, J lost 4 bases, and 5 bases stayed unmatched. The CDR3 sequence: CASSDRVATEAFF. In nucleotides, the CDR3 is TGTGCCAGCAGCGACAGGGTTGCCACTGAAGCTTTCTTT.

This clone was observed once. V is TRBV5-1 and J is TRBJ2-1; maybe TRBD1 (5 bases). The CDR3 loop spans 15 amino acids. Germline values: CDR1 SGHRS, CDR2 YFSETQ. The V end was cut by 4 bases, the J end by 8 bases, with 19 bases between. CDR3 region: CASSLGQGSEDEQFF. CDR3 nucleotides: TGCGCCAGCAGCCTGGGGCAGGGTTCGGAAGATGAGCAGTTCTTC.

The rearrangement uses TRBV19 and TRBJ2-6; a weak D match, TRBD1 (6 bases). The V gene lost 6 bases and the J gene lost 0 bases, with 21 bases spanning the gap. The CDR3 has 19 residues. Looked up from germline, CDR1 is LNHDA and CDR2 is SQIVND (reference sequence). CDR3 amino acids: CASRGSRDILLSGANVLTF. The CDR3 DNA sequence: TGTGCCAGTAGGGGGTCTCGGGACATCCTCCTCTCTGGGGCCAACGTCCTGACTTTC.

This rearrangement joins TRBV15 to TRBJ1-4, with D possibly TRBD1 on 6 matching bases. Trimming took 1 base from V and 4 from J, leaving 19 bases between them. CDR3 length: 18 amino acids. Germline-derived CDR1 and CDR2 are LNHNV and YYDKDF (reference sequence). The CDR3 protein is CATSRALGGRAGNEKLFF. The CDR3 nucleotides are TGTGCCACCAGCAGAGCTTTAGGGGGTAGGGCGGGTAATGAAAAACTGTTTTTT.

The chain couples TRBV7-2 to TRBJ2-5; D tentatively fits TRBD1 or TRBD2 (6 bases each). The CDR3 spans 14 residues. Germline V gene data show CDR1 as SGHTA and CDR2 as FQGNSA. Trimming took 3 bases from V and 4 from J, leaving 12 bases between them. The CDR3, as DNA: TGTGCCAGCAGCTTGAGGAGGGGGTCAGAGACCCAGTACTTC. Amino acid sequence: CASSLRRGSETQYF.

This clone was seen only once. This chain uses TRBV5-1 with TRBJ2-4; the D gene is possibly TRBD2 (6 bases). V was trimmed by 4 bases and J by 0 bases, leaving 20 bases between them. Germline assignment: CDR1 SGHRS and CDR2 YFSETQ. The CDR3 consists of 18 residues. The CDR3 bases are TGCGCCAGCAGCCCGCTCGCCACTAGCCCAACAGCCAAAAACATTCAGTACTTC. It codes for CASSPLATSPTAKNIQYF.

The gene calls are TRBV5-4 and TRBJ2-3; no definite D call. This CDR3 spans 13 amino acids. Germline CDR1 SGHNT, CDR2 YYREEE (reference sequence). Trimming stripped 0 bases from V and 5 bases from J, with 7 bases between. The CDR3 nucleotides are TGTGCCAGCAGCTTGGAAGAAGGAGATACGCAGTATTTT. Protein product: CASSLEEGDTQYF.

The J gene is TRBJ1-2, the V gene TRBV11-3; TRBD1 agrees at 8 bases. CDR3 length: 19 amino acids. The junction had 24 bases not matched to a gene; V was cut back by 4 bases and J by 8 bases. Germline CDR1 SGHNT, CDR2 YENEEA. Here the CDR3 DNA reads TGTGCCAGCAGCTCTTCTAATTGGGGACAGGCCCATCCATCCTTCGGCTACACCTTC. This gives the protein CASSSSNWGQAHPSFGYTF.

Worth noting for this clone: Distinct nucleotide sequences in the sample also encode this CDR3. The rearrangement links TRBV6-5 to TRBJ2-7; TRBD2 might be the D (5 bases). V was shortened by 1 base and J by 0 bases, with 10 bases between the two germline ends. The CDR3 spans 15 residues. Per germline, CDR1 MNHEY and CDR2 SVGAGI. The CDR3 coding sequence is TGTGCCAGCAGTTACTTGAGCGGTAGCTCCTACGAGCAGTACTTC. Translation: CASSYLSGSSYEQYF.

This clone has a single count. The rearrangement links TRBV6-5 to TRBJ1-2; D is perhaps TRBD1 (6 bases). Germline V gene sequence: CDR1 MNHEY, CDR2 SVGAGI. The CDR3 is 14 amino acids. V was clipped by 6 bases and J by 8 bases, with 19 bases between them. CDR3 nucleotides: TGTGCCAGCAGCCGACAGGCCAAACCTGGCGGCTACACCTTC. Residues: CASSRQAKPGGYTF.

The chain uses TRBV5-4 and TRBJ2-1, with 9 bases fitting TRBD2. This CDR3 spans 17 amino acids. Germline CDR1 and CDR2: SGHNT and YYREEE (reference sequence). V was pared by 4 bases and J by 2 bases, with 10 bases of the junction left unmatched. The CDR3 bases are TGTGCCAGCAGCCCAAGGACTAGCGCAGAAACCTACAATGAGCAGTTCTTC. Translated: CASSPRTSAETYNEQFF.

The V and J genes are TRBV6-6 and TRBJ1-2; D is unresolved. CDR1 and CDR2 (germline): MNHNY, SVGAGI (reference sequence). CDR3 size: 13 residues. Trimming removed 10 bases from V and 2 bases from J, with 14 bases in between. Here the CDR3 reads CATYSLSNYGYTF. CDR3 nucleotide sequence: TGTGCCACCTACTCATTATCCAACTATGGCTACACCTTC.